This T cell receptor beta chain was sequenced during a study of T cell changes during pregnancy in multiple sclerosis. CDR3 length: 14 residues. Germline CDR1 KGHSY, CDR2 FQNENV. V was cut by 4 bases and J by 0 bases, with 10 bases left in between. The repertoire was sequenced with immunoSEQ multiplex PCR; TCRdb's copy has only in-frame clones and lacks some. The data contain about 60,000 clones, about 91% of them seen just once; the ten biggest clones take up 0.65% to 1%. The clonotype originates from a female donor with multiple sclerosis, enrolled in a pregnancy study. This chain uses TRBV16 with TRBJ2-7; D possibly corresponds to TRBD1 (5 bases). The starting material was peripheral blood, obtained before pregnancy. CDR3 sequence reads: CASSRQKSSYEQYF. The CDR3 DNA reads TGTGCCAGCAGCCGACAGAAGAGCTCCTACGAGCAGTACTTC.